Listed below are T cell receptor beta chains from one sample, sequenced in a study of cytomegalovirus exposure and HLA in healthy donors. Here immunoSEQ multiplex PCR was the method, and the copy in TCRdb shows in-frame clones only, minus some. The table includes roughly 71,000 clones, around 74% detected once. The sequenced sample consisted of PBMCs. The receptor set was obtained from a human donor in good health. Both conserved end residues are part of each CDR3. The order of the fields is V gene, J gene, clone size, D gene, CDR3 DNA, CDR3 protein. D genes are given only for firm matches. Rows give clone size only sometimes, using once, few, many, or a class for an expanded clone.

TRBV6-6,TRBJ2-3,.,.,TGTGCCAGCCTAGTAGCGGATACGCAGTATTTT,CASLVADTQYF
TRBV5-6,TRBJ1-1,.,TRBD1,TGTGCCAGCAGCCTACCAGGGGGAATGAACACTGAAGCTTTCTTT,CASSLPGGMNTEAFF
TRBV7-3,TRBJ2-1,.,TRBD1,TGTGCCAGCAGTGTACAGGGGGCCAGGGAGCAGTTCTTC,CASSVQGAREQFF
TRBV5-4,TRBJ2-7,few,.,TGTGCCAGCAGCTTAGACAGGAACGAGCAGTACTTC,CASSLDRNEQYF
TRBV7-8,TRBJ2-1,.,.,TGTGCCAGCAGCGCCAGACAGGTGCCTAGCAATGAGCAGTTCTTC,CASSARQVPSNEQFF
TRBV7-9,TRBJ1-3,.,.,TGTGCCAGCATCATGGGCAGCTCTGGAAACACCATATATTTT,CASIMGSSGNTIYF
TRBV5-1,TRBJ2-1,.,.,TGCGCCAGCAGCTTGGTGGAGCGAGGTGAGCAGTTCTTC,CASSLVERGEQFF
TRBV6-5,TRBJ2-2,.,TRBD1,TGTGCCAGCAGTTCCTTGACAGGGGAAGGCACCGGGGAGCTGTTTTTT,CASSSLTGEGTGELFF
TRBV6-6,TRBJ2-7,.,TRBD2,TGTGCCAGCACCCCGGGGGGGTCCTACGAGCAGTACTTC,CASTPGGSYEQYF
TRBV9,TRBJ2-5,.,.,TGTGCCAGCAGCGTTAACTCAGGAGGAGAGACCCAGTACTTC,CASSVNSGGETQYF
TRBV27,TRBJ2-5,.,TRBD1,TGTGCCAGTGGACAGGGCATTGGAGAGACCCAGTACTTC,CASGQGIGETQYF
TRBV5-1,TRBJ2-7,.,TRBD1,TGCGCCAGCAGCTTGGCAGGGGGCTCTTACGAGCAGTACTTC,CASSLAGGSYEQYF
TRBV29-1,TRBJ2-1,few,.,TGCAGCCACGCCGGGACTCGGCACCCGGGTGAGCAGTTCTTC,CSHAGTRHPGEQFF
TRBV9,TRBJ1-4,.,.,TGTGCCAGCAGCGTAGCTGGCGGGGCAACTAATGAAAAACTGTTTTTT,CASSVAGGATNEKLFF
TRBV4-2,TRBJ2-7,.,.,TGTGCCAGCAGCCGGGATGGCAGGGGCGAGCAGTACTTC,CASSRDGRGEQYF
TRBV15,TRBJ1-2,few,.,TGTGCCACCAAGCGGGAGCCGGGGGGGGAATATGGCTACACCTTC,CATKREPGGEYGYTF
TRBV7-9,TRBJ2-5,.,TRBD2,TGTGCCAGCAGCGCTCTAGCGGGAGTGGAGACCCAGTACTTC,CASSALAGVETQYF
TRBV28,TRBJ1-5,.,.,TGTGCCAGCAGTACGGACACTTATCAGCCCCAGCATTTT,CASSTDTYQPQHF
TRBV27,TRBJ2-5,.,.,TGTGCCAGCACTCTCAAGGGGGAGCAGTACTTC,CASTLKGEQYF
TRBV4-1,TRBJ2-5,.,.,TGCGCCAGCAGCCAAGAACACCGGAAGCGAGAGACCCAGTACTTC,CASSQEHRKRETQYF
TRBV25-1,TRBJ2-2,.,TRBD1,TGTGCCAGCAGGCCAGGGGGATGGACCGGGGAGCTGTTTTTT,CASRPGGWTGELFF
TRBV7-8,TRBJ2-7,.,.,TGTGCCAGCAGCTTCCGAGGGAGCTCCTACGAGCAGTACTTC,CASSFRGSSYEQYF
TRBV5-6,TRBJ1-5,few,.,TGTGCCAGCAGCTTACAGGGCGCCAATCGTCCCCAGCATTTT,CASSLQGANRPQHF
TRBV6-5,TRBJ2-1,.,TRBD1,TGTGCCAGCAGTCTCCTACAGGGGGCGTACAATGAGCAGTTCTTC,CASSLLQGAYNEQFF
TRBV21-1,TRBJ2-1,.,.,TGTGCCAGCAGCAAAACTTCATCCTACAATGAGCAGTTCTTC,CASSKTSSYNEQFF
TRBV6-5,TRBJ2-1,.,TRBD2,TGTGCCAGCAGGACCCTAACGGGAGGGAACAATGAGCAGTTCTTC,CASRTLTGGNNEQFF
TRBV6-6,TRBJ2-7,.,TRBD1,TGTGCCAGCAGTTACTTGGGACAGTCGTCGGAGCAGTACTTC,CASSYLGQSSEQYF
TRBV5-1,TRBJ2-1,.,TRBD2,TGCGCCAGCAGCTTGGGAGCGGGAGAAAATGAGCAGTTCTTC,CASSLGAGENEQFF
TRBV7-8,TRBJ1-1,.,TRBD1,TGTGCCAGCAGCTTAGGTGGGTGGTCACAGGGGGTGGCCACTGAAGCTTTCTTT,CASSLGGWSQGVATEAFF
TRBV6-1,TRBJ1-5,few,.,TGTGCCAGCAGTGGGGGGGGCCGGGAACAGCCCCAGCATTTT,CASSGGGREQPQHF
TRBV27,TRBJ2-3,.,TRBD1,TGTGCCAGCGCCTCCGGGACAGGGCCCACAGATACGCAGTATTTT,CASASGTGPTDTQYF
TRBV5-4,TRBJ2-6,.,TRBD2,TGTGCCAGCAGCTTGGGGCTAGCGGGCCTCTCTGGGGCCAACGTCCTGACTTTC,CASSLGLAGLSGANVLTF
TRBV29-1,TRBJ2-3,few,TRBD2,TGCAGCGCCCCCGTAGCGGGAGGAGATACGCAGTATTTT,CSAPVAGGDTQYF
TRBV7-9,TRBJ1-2,once,.,TGTGCCAGCAGCTTCCGGGCAGGGAACTATGGCTACACCTTC,CASSFRAGNYGYTF
TRBV30,TRBJ1-5,.,.,TGTGCCTGGTCTACAGGGTCGGACGGCCAGCCCCAGCATTTT,CAWSTGSDGQPQHF
TRBV5-1,TRBJ2-3,.,TRBD2,TGCGCCAGCAGCTTAGAGGGAGGGGTCACAGATACGCAGTATTTT,CASSLEGGVTDTQYF
TRBV19,TRBJ2-5,.,.,TGTGCCAGTAGTATTGGCAGGCTGGTACCCATAGTCCAAGAGACCCAGTACTTC,CASSIGRLVPIVQETQYF
TRBV4-1,TRBJ2-5,.,TRBD1,TGCGCCAGCAGCCAAAGGCCGGGACAGGGGATGGAGACCCAGTACTTC,CASSQRPGQGMETQYF
TRBV6-6,TRBJ2-3,once,.,TGTGCCAGCAGTCCTTTCGGCGGGGATACGCAGTATTTT,CASSPFGGDTQYF
TRBV6-5,TRBJ1-2,.,TRBD1,TGTGCCAGCAGAGCCGGGACAGGGAACTATGGCTACACCTTC,CASRAGTGNYGYTF
TRBV6-1,TRBJ1-1,few,.,TGTGCCAGCAGCACAAGGGAGAGGGACACTGAAGCTTTCTTT,CASSTRERDTEAFF
TRBV2,TRBJ2-3,.,.,TGTGCCAGCAGTGACCATGGCGGGACGGCAGATACGCAGTATTTT,CASSDHGGTADTQYF
TRBV27,TRBJ2-2,.,TRBD1,TGTGCCAGCAGTTCGGACAGGGCGAACACCGGGGAGCTGTTTTTT,CASSSDRANTGELFF
TRBV10-1,TRBJ2-5,.,TRBD1,TGCGCCAGCAGTGATACAGGGGGTAGCGAGACCCAGTACTTC,CASSDTGGSETQYF
TRBV10-2,TRBJ2-5,.,TRBD2,TGCGCCAGCACCCCCGGCGGGAGATCCCAAGAGACCCAGTACTTC,CASTPGGRSQETQYF
TRBV5-4,TRBJ1-1,.,TRBD1,TGTGCCAGCAGCTTGGGTCAGGGGGCGAGTTTGATGAACACTGAAGCTTTCTTT,CASSLGQGASLMNTEAFF
TRBV6-5,TRBJ2-7,few,TRBD1,TGTGCCAGCAGTACCCCGACAGGGTGGAACGAGCAGTACTTC,CASSTPTGWNEQYF